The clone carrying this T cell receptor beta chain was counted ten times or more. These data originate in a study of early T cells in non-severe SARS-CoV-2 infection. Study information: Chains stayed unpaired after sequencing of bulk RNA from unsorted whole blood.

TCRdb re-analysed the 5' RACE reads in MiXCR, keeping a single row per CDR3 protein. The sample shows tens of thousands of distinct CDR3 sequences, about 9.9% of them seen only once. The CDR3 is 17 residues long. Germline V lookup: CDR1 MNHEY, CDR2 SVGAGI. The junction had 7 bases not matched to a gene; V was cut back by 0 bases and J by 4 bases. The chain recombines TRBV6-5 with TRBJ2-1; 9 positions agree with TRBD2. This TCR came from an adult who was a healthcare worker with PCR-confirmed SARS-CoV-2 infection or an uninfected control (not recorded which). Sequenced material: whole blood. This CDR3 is CASSYSSSGMTYNEQFF. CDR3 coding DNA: TGTGCCAGCAGTTACTCATCTAGCGGGATGACTTACAATGAGCAGTTCTTC.